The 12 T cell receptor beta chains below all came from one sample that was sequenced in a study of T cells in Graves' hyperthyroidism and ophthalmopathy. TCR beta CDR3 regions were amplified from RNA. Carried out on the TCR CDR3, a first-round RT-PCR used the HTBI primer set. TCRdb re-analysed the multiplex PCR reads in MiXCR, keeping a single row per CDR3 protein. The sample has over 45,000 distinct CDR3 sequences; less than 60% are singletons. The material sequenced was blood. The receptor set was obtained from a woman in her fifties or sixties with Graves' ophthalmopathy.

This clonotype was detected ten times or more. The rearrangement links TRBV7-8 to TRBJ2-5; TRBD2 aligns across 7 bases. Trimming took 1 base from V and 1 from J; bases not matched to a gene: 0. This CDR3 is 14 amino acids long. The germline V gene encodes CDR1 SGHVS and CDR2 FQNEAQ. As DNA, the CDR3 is TGTGCCAGCAGCTTAGGGACTAGCCAAGAGACCCAGTACTTC. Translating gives CASSLGTSQETQYF.

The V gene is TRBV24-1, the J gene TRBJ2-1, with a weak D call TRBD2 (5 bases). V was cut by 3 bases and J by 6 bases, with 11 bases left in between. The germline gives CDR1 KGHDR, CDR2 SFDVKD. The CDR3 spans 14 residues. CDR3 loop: CATSDPAGLNEQFF. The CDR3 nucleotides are TGTGCCACCAGTGATCCGGCGGGCCTCAATGAGCAGTTCTTC.

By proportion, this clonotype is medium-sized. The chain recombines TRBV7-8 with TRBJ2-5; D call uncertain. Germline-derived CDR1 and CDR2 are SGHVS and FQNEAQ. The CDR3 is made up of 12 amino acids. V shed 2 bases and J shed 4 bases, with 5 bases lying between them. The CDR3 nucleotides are TGTGCCAGCAGCTTAAACCGAGAGACCCAGTACTTC. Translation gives CASSLNRETQYF.

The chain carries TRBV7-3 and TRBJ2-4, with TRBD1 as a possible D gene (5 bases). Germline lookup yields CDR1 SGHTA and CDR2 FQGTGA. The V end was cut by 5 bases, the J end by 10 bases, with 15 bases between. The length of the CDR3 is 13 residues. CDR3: CASSPWGLGIQYF. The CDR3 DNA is TGTGCCAGCAGCCCCTGGGGCCTAGGGATTCAGTACTTC.

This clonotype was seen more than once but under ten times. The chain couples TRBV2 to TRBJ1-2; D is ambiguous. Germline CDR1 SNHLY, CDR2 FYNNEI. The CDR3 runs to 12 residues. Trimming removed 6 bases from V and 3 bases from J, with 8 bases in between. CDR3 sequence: CASSELDYGYTF. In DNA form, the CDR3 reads TGTGCCAGCAGCGAACTGGACTATGGCTACACCTTC.

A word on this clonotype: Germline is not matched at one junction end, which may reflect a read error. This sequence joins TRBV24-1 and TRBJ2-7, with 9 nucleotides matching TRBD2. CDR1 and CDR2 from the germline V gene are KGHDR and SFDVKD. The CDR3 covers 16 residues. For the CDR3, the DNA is TGTGCCAGCAGTTTATGGGCGGGAGGGAGGGACTACGAGCAGTACTTC. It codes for CASSLWAGGRDYEQYF.

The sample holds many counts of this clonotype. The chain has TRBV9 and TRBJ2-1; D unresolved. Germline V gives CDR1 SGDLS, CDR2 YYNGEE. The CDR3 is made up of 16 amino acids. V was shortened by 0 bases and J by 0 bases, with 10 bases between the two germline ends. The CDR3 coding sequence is TGTGCCAGCAGCGTAGGGTCGGTCTACTCCTACAATGAGCAGTTCTTC. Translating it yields CASSVGSVYSYNEQFF.

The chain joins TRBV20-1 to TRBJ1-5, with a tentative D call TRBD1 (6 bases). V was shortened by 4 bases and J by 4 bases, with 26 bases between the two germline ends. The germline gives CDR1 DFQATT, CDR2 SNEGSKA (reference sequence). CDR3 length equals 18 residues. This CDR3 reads CSATPLDSATNLNQPQHF. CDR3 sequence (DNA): TGCAGTGCTACCCCTTTGGACAGTGCAACAAATCTAAATCAGCCCCAGCATTTT.

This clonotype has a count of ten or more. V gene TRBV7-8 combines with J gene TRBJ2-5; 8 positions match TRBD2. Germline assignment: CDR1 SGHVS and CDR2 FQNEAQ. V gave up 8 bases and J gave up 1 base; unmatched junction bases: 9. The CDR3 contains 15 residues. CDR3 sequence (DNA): TGTGCCAGCGGATGGAGTAGCGGGGCCCAAGAGACCCAGTACTTC. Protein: CASGWSSGAQETQYF.

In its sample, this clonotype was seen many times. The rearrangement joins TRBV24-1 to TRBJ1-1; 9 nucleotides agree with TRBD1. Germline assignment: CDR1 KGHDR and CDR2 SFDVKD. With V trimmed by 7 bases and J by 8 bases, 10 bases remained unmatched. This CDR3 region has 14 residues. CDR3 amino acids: CATRGGQGKLEAFF. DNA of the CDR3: TGTGCCACCAGGGGGGGACAGGGTAAATTGGAAGCTTTCTTT.

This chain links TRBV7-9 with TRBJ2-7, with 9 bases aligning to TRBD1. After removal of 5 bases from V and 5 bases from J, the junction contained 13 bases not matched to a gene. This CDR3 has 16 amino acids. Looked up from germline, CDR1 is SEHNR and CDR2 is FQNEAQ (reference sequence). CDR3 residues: CASSPRAGTGFHEQYF. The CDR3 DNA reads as TGTGCCAGCAGCCCCAGGGCCGGGACAGGGTTCCACGAGCAGTACTTC.

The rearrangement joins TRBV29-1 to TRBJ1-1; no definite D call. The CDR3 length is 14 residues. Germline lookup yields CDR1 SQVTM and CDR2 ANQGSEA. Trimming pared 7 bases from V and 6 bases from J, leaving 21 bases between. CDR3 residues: CSADPGDGLAEAFF. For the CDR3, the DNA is TGCAGCGCTGACCCCGGAGACGGCTTGGCTGAAGCTTTCTTT.